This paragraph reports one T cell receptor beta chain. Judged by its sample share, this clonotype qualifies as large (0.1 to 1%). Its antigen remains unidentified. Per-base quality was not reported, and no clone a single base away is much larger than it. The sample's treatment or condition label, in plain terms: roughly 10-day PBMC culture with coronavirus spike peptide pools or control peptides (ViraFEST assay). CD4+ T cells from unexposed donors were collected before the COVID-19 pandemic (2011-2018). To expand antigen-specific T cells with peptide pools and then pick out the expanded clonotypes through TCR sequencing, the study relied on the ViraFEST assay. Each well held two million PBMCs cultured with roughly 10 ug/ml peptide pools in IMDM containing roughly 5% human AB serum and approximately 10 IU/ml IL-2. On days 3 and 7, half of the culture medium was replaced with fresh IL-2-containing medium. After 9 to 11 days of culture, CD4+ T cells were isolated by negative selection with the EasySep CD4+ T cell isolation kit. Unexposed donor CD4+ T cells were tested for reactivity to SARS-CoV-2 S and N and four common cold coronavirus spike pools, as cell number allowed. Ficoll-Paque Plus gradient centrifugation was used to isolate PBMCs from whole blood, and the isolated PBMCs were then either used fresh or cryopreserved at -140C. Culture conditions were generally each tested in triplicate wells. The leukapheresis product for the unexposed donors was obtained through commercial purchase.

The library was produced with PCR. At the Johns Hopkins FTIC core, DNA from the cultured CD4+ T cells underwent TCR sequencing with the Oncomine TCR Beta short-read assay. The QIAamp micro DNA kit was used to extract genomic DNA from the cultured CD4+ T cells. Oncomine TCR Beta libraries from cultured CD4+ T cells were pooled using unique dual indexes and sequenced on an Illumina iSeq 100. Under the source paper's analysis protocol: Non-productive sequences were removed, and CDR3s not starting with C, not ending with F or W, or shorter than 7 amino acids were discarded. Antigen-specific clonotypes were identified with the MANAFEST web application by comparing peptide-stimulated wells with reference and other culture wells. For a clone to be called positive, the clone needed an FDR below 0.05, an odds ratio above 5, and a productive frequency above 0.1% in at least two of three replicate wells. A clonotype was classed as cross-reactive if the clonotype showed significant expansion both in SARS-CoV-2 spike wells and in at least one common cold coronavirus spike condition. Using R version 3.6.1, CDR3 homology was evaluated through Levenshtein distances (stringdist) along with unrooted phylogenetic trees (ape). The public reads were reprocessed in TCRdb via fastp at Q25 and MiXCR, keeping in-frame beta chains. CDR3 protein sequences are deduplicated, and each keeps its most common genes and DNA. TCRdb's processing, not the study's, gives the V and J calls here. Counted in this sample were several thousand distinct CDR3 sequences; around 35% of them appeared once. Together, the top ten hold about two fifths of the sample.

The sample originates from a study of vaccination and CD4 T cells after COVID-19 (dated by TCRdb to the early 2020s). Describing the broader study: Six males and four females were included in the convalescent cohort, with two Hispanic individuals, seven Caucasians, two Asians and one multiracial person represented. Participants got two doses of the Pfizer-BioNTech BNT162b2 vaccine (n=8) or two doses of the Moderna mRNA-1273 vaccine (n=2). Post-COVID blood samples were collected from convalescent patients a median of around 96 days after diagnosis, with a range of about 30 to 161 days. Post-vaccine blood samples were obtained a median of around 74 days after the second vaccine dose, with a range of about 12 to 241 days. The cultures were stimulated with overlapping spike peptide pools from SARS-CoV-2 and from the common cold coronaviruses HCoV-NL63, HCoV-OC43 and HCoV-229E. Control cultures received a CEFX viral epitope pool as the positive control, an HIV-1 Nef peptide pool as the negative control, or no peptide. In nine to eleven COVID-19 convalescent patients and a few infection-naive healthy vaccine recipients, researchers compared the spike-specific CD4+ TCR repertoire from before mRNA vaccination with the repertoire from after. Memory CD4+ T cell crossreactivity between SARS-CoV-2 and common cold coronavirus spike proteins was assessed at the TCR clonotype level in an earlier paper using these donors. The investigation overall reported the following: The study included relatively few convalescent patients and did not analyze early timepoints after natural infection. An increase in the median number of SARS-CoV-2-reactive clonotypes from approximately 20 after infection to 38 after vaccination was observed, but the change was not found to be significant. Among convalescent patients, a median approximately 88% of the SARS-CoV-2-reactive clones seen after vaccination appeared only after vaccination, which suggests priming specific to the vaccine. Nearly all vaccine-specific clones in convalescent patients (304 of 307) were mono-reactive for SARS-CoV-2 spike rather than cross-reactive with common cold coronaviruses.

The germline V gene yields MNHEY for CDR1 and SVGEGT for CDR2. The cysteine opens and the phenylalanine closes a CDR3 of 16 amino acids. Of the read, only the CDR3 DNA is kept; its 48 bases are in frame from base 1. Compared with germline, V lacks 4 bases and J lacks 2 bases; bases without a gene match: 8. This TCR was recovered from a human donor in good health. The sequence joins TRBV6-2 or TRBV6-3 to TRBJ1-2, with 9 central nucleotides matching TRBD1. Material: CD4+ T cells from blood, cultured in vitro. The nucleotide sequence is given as TGTGCCAGCAGTTCACCGGGACAGGGCATGAACTATGGCTACACCTTC. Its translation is CASSSPGQGMNYGYTF.